Presented here are 23 T cell receptor beta chains from one specimen sequenced in a study of cytomegalovirus exposure and HLA in healthy donors. In the PCR, 60 Vbeta and 13 Jbeta primers were used. Method: immunoSEQ multiplex PCR; TCRdb's copy keeps in-frame clones and lacks some. The table lists fewer than 200,000 clones, approximately 81% of them singletons, with more than 2% in the top ten. The source material was PBMCs. These receptors were taken from a man younger than 35 in good health and CMV-seropositive.

V is TRBV7-3 and J is TRBJ2-5; the match to TRBD1 covers 7 bases. The CDR3 runs to 13 residues. Germline V lookup: CDR1 SGHTA, CDR2 FQGTGA. J gave up 2 bases and V 5 bases, and 2 bases lay outside the gene matches. In DNA, the CDR3 is TGTGCCAGCAGCGGGGGACAGCAAGAGACCCAGTACTTC. It specifies CASSGGQQETQYF.

This clone was observed once. The rearrangement uses TRBV9 and TRBJ2-3; the D gene is possibly TRBD1 (5 bases). Deletions cut 4 bases from V and 0 bases from J, with 12 bases between. CDR1 SGDLS and CDR2 YYNGEE come from the germline V gene. The CDR3 length is 15 residues. DNA for the CDR3: TGTGCCAGCAGCACAGGACACACCAGCACAGATACGCAGTATTTT. This codes for CASSTGHTSTDTQYF.

This clone was found once. The CDR3, as DNA: TGCGCCAGCAGCTTGCCTAGCGGGGGTCACGAGCAGTACTTC. It translates to CASSLPSGGHEQYF. The rearrangement uses TRBV5-1 and TRBJ2-7, with 10 nucleotides matching TRBD2. The V segment lost 1 base and the J segment 5 bases; nucleotides outside the gene matches: 3. Germline V gene lookup returns CDR1 SGHRS and CDR2 YFSETQ. The CDR3 has 14 amino acids.

The V gene is TRBV5-1, the J gene TRBJ2-1, with D tentatively TRBD2 (7 bases). CDR1 is SGHRS, CDR2 YFSETQ, per germline. There are 16 residues in the CDR3. V lost 0 bases and J lost 5, with 15 bases in between. CDR3 sequence (DNA): TGCGCCAGCAGCTTGGCCTGGGGGGGCCAGAACAATGAGCAGTTCTTC. Protein sequence: CASSLAWGGQNNEQFF.

V and J are TRBV6-5 and TRBJ2-7, with 11 bases identical to TRBD2. The CDR3 consists of 13 residues. Germline trimming cut 11 bases from V and 0 bases from J; bases unmatched to any gene: 3. Germline CDR1 MNHEY, CDR2 SVGAGI. In nucleotides, the CDR3 is TGTGCCTCGGGACTAGCGGCCTCCTACGAGCAGTACTTC. Its translation: CASGLAASYEQYF.

The chain carries TRBV9 and TRBJ2-1, with D tentatively TRBD2 (7 bases). Germline V gives CDR1 SGDLS, CDR2 YYNGEE. V was pared by 4 bases and J by 0 bases, with 14 bases between. This CDR3 region has 16 residues. The DNA of the CDR3 is TGTGCCAGCAGCCCAGAGGGGGGGAACTCCTACAATGAGCAGTTCTTC. This encodes CASSPEGGNSYNEQFF. The full variable domain, completed using reference TRBV9 and TRBJ2-1, is DSGVTQTPKHLITATGQRVTLRCSPRSGDLSVYWYQQSLDQGLQFLIQYYNGEERAKGNILERFSAQQFPDLHSELNLSSLELGDSALYFCASSPEGGNSYNEQFFGPGTRLTVL.

The chain recombines TRBV6-1 with TRBJ1-2; 9 bases align to TRBD1. Trimming at V came to 5 bases and at J to 8 bases, leaving 9 bases not matched to a gene. This CDR3 spans 14 amino acids. Per germline, CDR1 MNHNS and CDR2 SASEGT. The CDR3 coding sequence is TGTGCCAGCAGTCCAGGACAGGGGTTGGGGGGCTACACCTTC. This codes for CASSPGQGLGGYTF.

The chain carries TRBV11-3 and TRBJ2-2; TRBD1 agrees at 10 bases. V shed 5 bases and J 6 bases; nucleotides not matched to a gene: 9. This CDR3 is built from 16 residues. Germline loops: CDR1 SGHNT, CDR2 YENEEA. CDR3 region: CASSPGQGGTSGELFF. CDR3 DNA: TGTGCCAGCAGCCCCGGACAGGGGGGAACATCCGGGGAGCTGTTTTTT.

This CDR3 reads CASKGVTGELFF. DNA of the CDR3: TGTGCCAGTAAAGGGGTCACCGGGGAGCTGTTTTTT. The chain joins TRBV19 to TRBJ2-2; the D gene is possibly TRBD1 (5 bases). The germline V gene encodes CDR1 LNHDA and CDR2 SQIVND (reference sequence). The CDR3 loop spans 12 amino acids. V lost 7 bases, J lost 4 bases, and 7 bases lay in between.

The chain employs TRBV7-9 and TRBJ2-5; D is undetermined. CDR1 and CDR2 (germline): SEHNR, FQNEAQ (reference sequence). The germline V and J ends were trimmed by 5 bases and 2 bases, with 12 bases remaining between them. This CDR3 is built from 14 residues. CDR3 in amino acids: CASSAARNQETQYF. The CDR3 DNA sequence: TGTGCCAGCAGCGCCGCGCGGAATCAAGAGACCCAGTACTTC.

This chain joins TRBV7-2 and TRBJ2-5, with 10 bases identical to TRBD2. The trim removed 1 base at V and 5 bases at J, leaving 10 bases unmatched. This CDR3 region has 17 residues. The germline V gene has CDR1 SGHTA and CDR2 FQGNSA. The CDR3 loop is CASSLVSLAGDRETQYF. The DNA of the CDR3 is TGTGCCAGCAGCTTAGTTAGTCTAGCGGGGGACCGGGAGACCCAGTACTTC.

V usage is TRBV5-1 and J usage is TRBJ2-1; 14 bases align to TRBD2. Germline V gives CDR1 SGHRS, CDR2 YFSETQ. The trim removed 0 bases at V and 14 bases at J, leaving 4 bases unmatched. There are 14 residues in the CDR3. This chain's CDR3 is CASSLGTSGGMEFF. CDR3 nucleotide sequence: TGCGCCAGCAGCTTGGGGACTAGCGGGGGGATGGAGTTCTTC.

The genes are TRBV5-6 and TRBJ2-7; 9 bases are a match to TRBD1. This CDR3 comprises 16 residues. CDR1 SGHDT and CDR2 YYEEEE come from the germline V gene. V lost 4 bases, J lost 1 base, and 9 bases stayed unmatched. The CDR3 nucleotides are TGTGCCAGCAGCCTTCCTACAGGGGGCGCATCCTACGAGCAGTACTTC. As protein: CASSLPTGGASYEQYF.

CDR3 sequence (DNA): TGTGCTAGTGGTGGCGGAACAGGGGGGGCGGAGACCCAGTACTTC. Translated: CASGGGTGGAETQYF. J is TRBJ2-5 and V is TRBV12-5, with D perhaps TRBD1 (8 bases). V was cut by 5 bases and J by 5 bases, with 18 bases left in between. CDR1 and CDR2 (germline): LGHNT, FRNRAP. The CDR3 length is 15 residues.

This chain joins TRBV5-1 and TRBJ2-1; TRBD1 matches at 7 bases. Germline assignment: CDR1 SGHRS and CDR2 YFSETQ. This CDR3 region has 16 residues. V was clipped by 4 bases and J by 5 bases; unmatched bases: 12. CDR3 sequence: CASSGRVGGKDNEQFF. CDR3 nucleotides: TGCGCCAGCAGCGGACGCGTAGGGGGCAAGGACAATGAGCAGTTCTTC.

Only a few counts were recorded for this clone. This rearrangement joins TRBV7-9 to TRBJ2-7; TRBD2 matches at 11 bases. The CDR3 totals 19 residues. Trimming at V came to 5 bases and at J to 0 bases, leaving 15 bases not matched to a gene. Germline lookup yields CDR1 SEHNR and CDR2 FQNEAQ (reference sequence). The CDR3 DNA sequence: TGTGCCAGCAGCGACCACGGTGGACTAGCGGGCCAAAGCTCCTACGAGCAGTACTTC. Amino acid sequence: CASSDHGGLAGQSSYEQYF.

This sequence joins TRBV7-9 and TRBJ1-2; 7 nucleotides agree with TRBD1. The germline CDR1 and CDR2 sequences are SEHNR and FQNEAQ (reference sequence). The CDR3 is 18 residues long. The V segment lost 5 bases and the J segment 0 bases; nucleotides outside the gene matches: 15. The CDR3 DNA is TGTGCCAGCAGCCCGGGACAGCCGAACCCGGTCCCTAACTATGGCTACACCTTC. It codes for CASSPGQPNPVPNYGYTF.

This clone was seen a few times. The V call is TRBV7-6, the J call TRBJ2-5, with 7 bases that match TRBD2. The CDR3 sequence is 17 residues long. The V gene end was trimmed by 4 bases and the J gene end by 4 bases; junction bases not matched to a gene: 15. Germline lookup yields CDR1 SGHVS and CDR2 FNYEAQ. The CDR3 reads CASSSTNFGGVAETQYF. CDR3 sequence (DNA): TGTGCCAGCAGCTCGACCAACTTTGGGGGGGTAGCAGAGACCCAGTACTTC.

The chain recombines TRBV4-2 with TRBJ2-5; TRBD2 agrees at 8 bases. The CDR3 spans 19 residues. From germline, CDR1 is LGHNA and CDR2 YNFKEQ. V was clipped by 3 bases and J by 2 bases; unmatched bases: 17. The CDR3: CASSQGRGRSGGLQETQYF. In DNA form, the CDR3 reads TGTGCCAGCAGCCAGGGGAGGGGACGGAGCGGGGGATTACAAGAGACCCAGTACTTC.

This chain links TRBV7-7 with TRBJ2-5, with D unresolved. Trimming took off 4 bases at V and 7 bases at J, with 13 bases between the two ends. Per germline, CDR1 SSHAT and CDR2 FNYEAQ (reference sequence). The CDR3 length is 13 residues. The CDR3 reads CASSSARDGTQYF. CDR3 DNA: TGTGCCAGCAGCTCCGCGCGCGATGGGACCCAGTACTTC.

This chain links TRBV6-6 with TRBJ2-2, with 9 bases aligning to TRBD2. Germline loops: CDR1 MNHNY, CDR2 SVGAGI (reference sequence). After removal of 6 bases from V and 5 bases from J, the junction contained 4 bases not matched to a gene. The CDR3 runs to 14 residues. The CDR3 spells CASSRGGGTGELFF. The CDR3 DNA reads as TGTGCCAGCAGCCGCGGGGGGGGGACCGGGGAGCTGTTTTTT.

The rearrangement joins TRBV7-6 to TRBJ2-7; D is unclear. The CDR3 consists of 16 residues. V dropped 2 bases and J dropped 6 bases, with 20 bases sitting between them. Germline lookup yields CDR1 SGHVS and CDR2 FNYEAQ. CDR3 nucleotides: TGTGCCAGCAGCTTATTTGAAGATGGGTTGACGGGCGAGCAGTACTTC. Its protein product is CASSLFEDGLTGEQYF.

The chain employs TRBV18 and TRBJ1-1; D not resolved. Germline V lookup: CDR1 KGHSH, CDR2 LQKENI. This CDR3 comprises 12 residues. V shed 2 bases and J shed 6 bases, with 7 bases lying between them. The CDR3 DNA is TGTGCCAGCTCACCAGTAAGAGCTGAAGCTTTCTTT. Amino acid sequence: CASSPVRAEAFF.